The T cell receptor beta chain described here comes from a study of shared clonotypes between healthy human individuals. Naive CD8 isolation took CD45RO-negative cells positively selected for CCR7 and excluded terminally differentiated effector memory CD45RA+ cells. Study-wide points: Even with large depth, rarefaction showed that sorted-subset sequencing was incomplete.

The V gene's germline CDR1 is SGHDN and CDR2 FVKESK. The ends were cut back, 0 bases at V and 6 bases at J, with 15 bases in the middle. The CDR3 spans 15 residues. Details on this clone: Its antigen is still unknown.

Libraries were prepared by immunoSEQ multiplex PCR; TCRdb keeps only in-frame clonotypes and omits some of them. This sample has approximately 720,000 clones, with 92% found just once. The chain links TRBV14 to TRBJ2-7; D perhaps matches TRBD1 (6 bases). The TCR comes from a man aged 30-40 years in good health. Sequencing was carried out using naive CD8+ T cells sorted from blood. Here the CDR3 DNA reads TGTGCCAGCAGCCAAGATACAGGGTGGCGCGGCGAGCAGTACTTC. Its protein product is CASSQDTGWRGEQYF.